Presented here are 12 T cell receptor beta chains from one specimen sequenced in a study of a mutant IDH1 vaccine in newly diagnosed glioma. No antigen has been identified for these receptors. TCRdb's copy holds only in-frame clones and misses some; the assay was immunoSEQ multiplex PCR. The sample records 40,000 to 50,000 clones, 70% to 90% being singletons. Time point described: week 5, during vaccination. Alongside topical imiquimod, each dose of vaccine comprised 300 ug of mutant IDH1 20-mer peptide. The sample was PBMCs, taken from a glioma patient whose treatment included an IDH1 peptide vaccine. The receptors here all came from a man aged 40-50 years with glioma.

The J gene is TRBJ2-3, the V gene TRBV4-1, with a possible D match to TRBD2 (6 bases). The CDR3 covers 17 residues. V was clipped by 4 bases and J by 2 bases, with 19 bases between them. Germline V CDR1 and CDR2: MGHRA, YSYEKL. The CDR3 region has the DNA TGCGCCAGCAGCCGTTCCATAGGTAGCGGAGACACAGATACGCAGTATTTT. Amino acids: CASSRSIGSGDTDTQYF.

The chain recombines TRBV18 with TRBJ2-5; D ambiguous. V dropped 1 base and J dropped 1 base, with 13 bases sitting between them. CDR1 and CDR2 (germline): KGHSH, LQKENI. The CDR3 loop spans 16 amino acids. CDR3: CASSPLPGGTQETQYF. The CDR3 DNA follows: TGTGCCAGCTCACCACTGCCGGGCGGAACCCAAGAGACCCAGTACTTC.

CDR3 residues: CASSVVGGGRGTQYF. CDR3 bases: TGTGCCAGCAGCGTAGTTGGCGGGGGGAGAGGTACGCAGTATTTT. V usage is TRBV9 and J usage is TRBJ2-3; 8 bases align to TRBD2. The CDR3 has 15 amino acids. The ends lost 0 bases at V and 8 bases at J; junction bases unmatched: 8. CDR1 is SGDLS and CDR2 is YYNGEE in the germline V gene.

In DNA form, the CDR3 reads TGTGCCAGCAGTGACTGGTTAGTGGGACAGACTACCTACGAGCAGTACTTC. It is translated as CASSDWLVGQTTYEQYF. The J gene is TRBJ2-7, the V gene TRBV6-4, with TRBD1 matching over 7 bases. The V gene end was trimmed by 1 base and the J gene end by 2 bases; junction bases not matched to a gene: 11. Germline V gives CDR1 MRHNA, CDR2 SNTAGT. This CDR3 contains 17 residues.

J is TRBJ1-4 and V is TRBV19; D call uncertain. V was pared by 4 bases and J by 4 bases, with 13 bases between. The CDR3 length is 15 residues. Looked up from germline, CDR1 is LNHDA and CDR2 is SQIVND (reference sequence). DNA of the CDR3: TGTGCCAGTAGTAAGACGCGGTGGCTTAATGAAAAACTGTTTTTT. It is translated as CASSKTRWLNEKLFF.

The J gene is TRBJ2-3, the V gene TRBV6-5; tentatively, D is TRBD2 (5 bases). This CDR3 region has 15 residues. Germline loops: CDR1 MNHEY, CDR2 SVGAGI. V lost 7 bases and J lost 5, with 19 bases in between. The CDR3 DNA reads as TGTGCCAGCAAAAGGACTGGGCCTCCACAAGATACGCAGTATTTT. Translating it yields CASKRTGPPQDTQYF.

The V call is TRBV15, the J call TRBJ2-3; D could derive from TRBD1 or TRBD2 (5 bases each). Trimming took 0 bases from V and 13 from J, leaving 17 bases between them. Germline-derived CDR1 and CDR2 are LNHNV and YYDKDF (reference sequence). There are 14 residues in the CDR3. The CDR3 loop reads CATSRDWGSNAEYF. CDR3 in DNA: TGTGCCACCAGCAGAGATTGGGGGTCGAACGCGGAGTATTTT.

This clone was found once. The V gene is TRBV15, the J gene TRBJ2-1, with TRBD2 matching over 14 bases. V lost 3 bases to trimming and J lost 9 bases; unmatched junction nucleotides: 4. Per germline, CDR1 LNHNV and CDR2 YYDKDF (reference sequence). CDR3 length: 15 residues. The CDR3 protein is CATSRGTSGGREQFF. The CDR3 nucleotides read TGTGCCACCAGCAGGGGGACTAGCGGGGGTCGTGAGCAGTTCTTC.

The chain joins TRBV6-1 to TRBJ2-5; the D is unclear. The V end was cut by 7 bases, the J end by 2 bases, with 11 bases between. Germline CDR1 MNHNS, CDR2 SASEGT. This CDR3 region has 13 residues. CDR3 amino acids: CASMEQLQETQYF. CDR3 bases: TGTGCCAGCATGGAACAGTTACAAGAGACCCAGTACTTC.

In nucleotides, the CDR3 is TGTGCCAGCAACCACCTAGGAAATGAGCAGTTCTTC. Amino acids: CASNHLGNEQFF. The chain is built from TRBV9 and TRBJ2-1; no definite D call. Germline V gene data show CDR1 as SGDLS and CDR2 as YYNGEE. Trimming stripped 6 bases from V and 7 bases from J, with 11 bases between. The CDR3 runs to 12 residues.

The chain is built from TRBV5-1 and TRBJ1-1; TRBD1 might be the D (5 bases). The CDR3 is 14 residues long. Germline assignment: CDR1 SGHRS and CDR2 YFSETQ. Between the trimmed V and J ends, which lost 3 bases and 8 bases, there was a span of 17 bases. This CDR3 is CASSSGTGTAEAFF. CDR3 in DNA: TGCGCCAGCAGCTCGGGGACGGGAACAGCGGAAGCTTTCTTT.

The rearrangement uses TRBV4-1 and TRBJ2-3, with D uncertain. The CDR3 has 15 residues. Trimming pared 1 base from V and 3 bases from J, leaving 11 bases between. Germline lookup yields CDR1 MGHRA and CDR2 YSYEKL. The CDR3 DNA reads TGCGCCAGCAGCCAAGTATGGAGTCCGACAGATACGCAGTATTTT. Translating it yields CASSQVWSPTDTQYF.